These 23 T cell receptor beta chains were all obtained from the same sample, sequenced in a study of cytomegalovirus exposure and HLA in healthy donors. In the PCR, 60 Vbeta and 13 Jbeta primers were used. Some clones are missing from TCRdb's copy, which holds only in-frame ones; the method was immunoSEQ multiplex PCR. The sample table sets out 70,000 to 100,000 clones. The sequencing input was PBMCs. The receptor set was obtained from a man aged 18 to 30 in good health and CMV-seropositive.

This sequence joins TRBV4-1 and TRBJ2-7, with 8 nucleotides matching TRBD1. The CDR3 contains 15 residues. The junction had 14 bases not matched to a gene; V was cut back by 4 bases and J by 9 bases. Germline V gene sequence: CDR1 MGHRA, CDR2 YSYEKL. In nucleotides, the CDR3 is TGCGCCAGCAGCCCCCCCGGGACAGGAGGACGGGGGCAGTACTTC. This gives the protein CASSPPGTGGRGQYF.

The genes are TRBV6-6 and TRBJ2-1; 8 bases line up with TRBD2. CDR1 and CDR2 (germline): MNHNY, SVGAGI (reference sequence). The length of the CDR3 is 14 residues. The trim removed 8 bases at V and 5 bases at J, leaving 8 bases unmatched. Written as DNA, the CDR3 is TGTGCCAGCGAGGGACTAGTAACGGACAATGAGCAGTTCTTC. It specifies CASEGLVTDNEQFF.

With respect to this clone: Other DNA sequences of this sample code for an identical CDR3. The rearrangement uses TRBV7-2 and TRBJ1-2; D uncertain. V lost 1 base and J 2 bases, leaving 5 bases between the germline ends. This CDR3 is built from 13 residues. Germline CDR1 is SGHTA and CDR2 is FQGNSA. The DNA for the CDR3 is TGTGCCAGCAGCTTAGGGCAGAACTATGGCTACACCTTC. Translation: CASSLGQNYGYTF.

CDR3 DNA sequence: TGTGCCAGCAGTAGACAGGGAACTAATGAAAAACTGTTTTTT. Its protein is CASSRQGTNEKLFF. The chain links TRBV6-5 to TRBJ1-4; TRBD1 agrees at 7 bases. The trim removed 5 bases at V and 1 base at J, leaving 1 base unmatched. Germline lookup yields CDR1 MNHEY and CDR2 SVGAGI. The CDR3 totals 14 residues.

V and J are TRBV6-5 and TRBJ2-2; 7 nucleotides align to TRBD2. The length of the CDR3 is 15 residues. Unmatched junction bases numbered 7, after V lost 5 bases and J lost 4 bases. CDR1 is MNHEY, CDR2 SVGAGI, per germline. The CDR3 loop is CASSTLGGATGELFF. For the CDR3, the DNA is TGTGCCAGCAGTACCCTGGGAGGGGCCACCGGGGAGCTGTTTTTT.

The CDR3 sequence is CASSWDTNYGYTF. The CDR3 region has the DNA TGTGCCAGCAGCTGGGACACTAACTATGGCTACACCTTC. This sequence joins TRBV5-4 and TRBJ1-2; D perhaps matches TRBD1 (6 bases). Germline-derived CDR1 and CDR2 are SGHNT and YYREEE (reference sequence). This CDR3 is 13 amino acids long. The V and J ends lost 3 bases and 0 bases respectively, with 6 bases between them.

The genes are TRBV10-3 and TRBJ2-7; 9 positions match TRBD1. Germline V gives CDR1 ENHRY, CDR2 SYGVKD. The CDR3 extends over 15 amino acids. V lost 5 bases, J lost 0 bases, and 5 bases stayed unmatched. The CDR3 coding sequence is TGTGCCATCAGTCCGGGACAGGGCATCTCCTACGAGCAGTACTTC. It encodes CAISPGQGISYEQYF.

The J gene is TRBJ2-7, the V gene TRBV27; D is unclear. V dropped 5 bases and J dropped 3 bases, with 14 bases sitting between them. The CDR3 has 14 amino acids. Germline CDR1 and CDR2: MNHEY and SMNVEV (reference sequence). In nucleotides, the CDR3 is TGTGCCAGCAGTATCCATAATCCGGGCTACGAGCAGTACTTC. This encodes CASSIHNPGYEQYF.

The V gene is TRBV5-4, the J gene TRBJ2-1, with 9 positions matching TRBD2. V trimming: 4 bases; J trimming: 7 bases; junction bases outside the gene matches: 18. CDR1 is SGHNT and CDR2 is YYREEE in the germline V gene (reference sequence). The CDR3 is made up of 18 amino acids. CDR3 amino acids: CASSPDPSERGAHNEQFF. CDR3 DNA: TGTGCCAGCAGCCCCGACCCCTCTGAGCGGGGGGCGCATAATGAGCAGTTCTTC.

The chain carries TRBV6-1 and TRBJ2-5; 8 nucleotides match TRBD2. This CDR3 is 15 amino acids long. Germline CDR1 reads MNHNS; CDR2 reads SASEGT. With V trimmed by 2 bases and J by 2 bases, 4 bases remained unmatched. The CDR3 loop is CASSEIGTSQETQYF. CDR3 sequence (DNA): TGTGCCAGCAGTGAAATTGGGACTAGTCAAGAGACCCAGTACTTC.

The chain uses TRBV9 and TRBJ2-7; TRBD2 agrees at 8 bases. The CDR3 consists of 13 residues. Germline V gene sequence: CDR1 SGDLS, CDR2 YYNGEE. V shed 2 bases, J shed 5 bases, and the junction held 3 bases outside the gene matches. CDR3 sequence (DNA): TGTGCCAGCAGCGTTGGGACTAGGCACGAGCAGTACTTC. Encoded protein: CASSVGTRHEQYF. The variable domain in full, completed from reference TRBV9 and TRBJ2-7, reads DSGVTQTPKHLITATGQRVTLRCSPRSGDLSVYWYQQSLDQGLQFLIQYYNGEERAKGNILERFSAQQFPDLHSELNLSSLELGDSALYFCASSVGTRHEQYFGPGTRLTVT.

V is TRBV6-5 and J is TRBJ2-1, with 9 bases identical to TRBD2. Germline V gene lookup returns CDR1 MNHEY and CDR2 SVGAGI. Trimming took 2 bases from V and 2 from J; bases not matched to a gene: 1. This CDR3 is 15 amino acids long. The CDR3 sequence is CASSYSGRTYNEQFF. CDR3 coding DNA: TGTGCCAGCAGTTACAGCGGGAGGACCTACAATGAGCAGTTCTTC.

The chain links TRBV7-9 to TRBJ2-6; D is possibly TRBD1 (6 bases). This CDR3 comprises 14 residues. CDR1 is SEHNR, CDR2 FQNEAQ, per germline (reference sequence). Trimming removed 7 bases at V and 2 bases at J, with 9 bases between. The CDR3 here is CASTEGAGANVLTF. The CDR3 DNA reads TGTGCCAGCACCGAGGGGGCTGGGGCCAACGTCCTGACTTTC.

The rearrangement uses TRBV5-1 and TRBJ2-2, with D maybe TRBD1 (6 bases). Trimming cost V 3 bases and J 5 bases, with 14 bases left between them. Germline-derived CDR1 and CDR2 are SGHRS and YFSETQ. The CDR3 runs 15 residues. The CDR3 DNA reads as TGCGCCAGCAGCTGGGGGACATCTCGTACCGGGGAGCTGTTTTTT. This translates into CASSWGTSRTGELFF.

The gene calls are TRBV9 and TRBJ2-3; a possible D gene is TRBD2 (5 bases). This CDR3 has 15 residues. V dropped 1 base and J dropped 0 bases, with 9 bases sitting between them. Per the germline V gene, CDR1 is SGDLS and CDR2 is YYNGEE. In DNA, the CDR3 is TGTGCCAGCAGCGTAAGTAGCGTGAGCACAGATACGCAGTATTTT. The encoded protein is CASSVSSVSTDTQYF. Variable domain in full (rest from reference TRBV9 and TRBJ2-3): DSGVTQTPKHLITATGQRVTLRCSPRSGDLSVYWYQQSLDQGLQFLIQYYNGEERAKGNILERFSAQQFPDLHSELNLSSLELGDSALYFCASSVSSVSTDTQYFGPGTRLTVL.

The chain links TRBV10-3 to TRBJ2-1, with 13 nucleotides matching TRBD2. Looked up from germline, CDR1 is ENHRY and CDR2 is SYGVKD. The length of the CDR3 is 16 residues. V lost 10 bases, J lost 0 bases, and 6 bases stayed unmatched. The DNA for the CDR3 is TGTGCCACCTCCGGGACTAGCGGGGACTCCTACAATGAGCAGTTCTTC. It yields the protein CATSGTSGDSYNEQFF.

The chain joins TRBV5-5 to TRBJ2-7, with TRBD2 matching over 9 bases. The CDR3 loop spans 15 amino acids. The germline V gene has CDR1 SGHKS and CDR2 YYEKEE (reference sequence). V lost 0 bases to trimming and J lost 0 bases; unmatched junction nucleotides: 1. As DNA, the CDR3 is TGTGCCAGCAGCTTGGGGACTAGCGTCTCCTACGAGCAGTACTTC. This translates into CASSLGTSVSYEQYF.

The genes are TRBV28 and TRBJ2-7; perhaps TRBD2 as D (6 bases). Trimming shortened V by 8 bases and J by 2 bases, and 31 bases separated the two germline ends. Germline CDR1 reads MDHEN; CDR2 reads SYDVKM. The CDR3 has 19 residues. CDR3 bases: TGTGCCAGCCGGGGGAGCCGCGGGTCACTCATCCCAAGCCCCTACGAGCAGTACTTC. It is translated as CASRGSRGSLIPSPYEQYF.

The chain carries TRBV5-1 and TRBJ2-1; TRBD2 agrees at 7 bases. The CDR3 is 15 amino acids. Per germline, CDR1 SGHRS and CDR2 YFSETQ. With V trimmed by 2 bases and J by 0 bases, 2 bases remained unmatched. The CDR3: CASSLRTSSYNEQFF. The CDR3 DNA is TGCGCCAGCAGCTTACGGACTAGCTCCTACAATGAGCAGTTCTTC.

In the case of this clone: Its ends do not fully match the called genes, so a read error is possible. Here the CDR3 DNA reads TGTGCCAGCGATAACACAGGGGAAGAAGCTTCCTTT. Protein: CASDNTGEEASF. The rearrangement links TRBV6-6 to TRBJ1-1, with TRBD1 matching 7 bases. This CDR3 region has 12 residues. From germline, CDR1 is MNHNY and CDR2 SVGAGI (reference sequence).

The rearrangement uses TRBV2 and TRBJ1-1; 8 bases line up with TRBD1. The length of the CDR3 is 13 residues. Looked up from germline, CDR1 is SNHLY and CDR2 is FYNNEI. Trimming took 6 bases from V and 1 from J; bases not matched to a gene: 1. CDR3 in amino acids: CASRGQGNTEAFF. In DNA form, the CDR3 reads TGTGCCAGCAGAGGACAGGGGAACACTGAAGCTTTCTTT.

CDR3 DNA sequence: TGTGCCAGCTCACCAGACAGGGGAGGAACCGGGGAGCTGTTTTTT. This codes for CASSPDRGGTGELFF. The V gene is TRBV18, the J gene TRBJ2-2, with 8 bases identical to TRBD1. The ends lost 2 bases at V and 5 bases at J; junction bases unmatched: 4. CDR3 length: 15 residues. Germline-derived CDR1 and CDR2 are KGHSH and LQKENI.

Remarks on this clone: The junction departs from the called germline gene at one end, perhaps through a read error. The chain links TRBV5-1 to TRBJ2-5; 12 bases fit TRBD2. Germline assignment: CDR1 SGHRS and CDR2 YFSETQ. This CDR3 has 16 amino acids. CDR3 sequence reads: CASSLRTSGARENQYF. The DNA for the CDR3 is TGCGCCAGCAGCTTGCGGACTAGCGGGGCCCGAGAGAACCAGTACTTC.